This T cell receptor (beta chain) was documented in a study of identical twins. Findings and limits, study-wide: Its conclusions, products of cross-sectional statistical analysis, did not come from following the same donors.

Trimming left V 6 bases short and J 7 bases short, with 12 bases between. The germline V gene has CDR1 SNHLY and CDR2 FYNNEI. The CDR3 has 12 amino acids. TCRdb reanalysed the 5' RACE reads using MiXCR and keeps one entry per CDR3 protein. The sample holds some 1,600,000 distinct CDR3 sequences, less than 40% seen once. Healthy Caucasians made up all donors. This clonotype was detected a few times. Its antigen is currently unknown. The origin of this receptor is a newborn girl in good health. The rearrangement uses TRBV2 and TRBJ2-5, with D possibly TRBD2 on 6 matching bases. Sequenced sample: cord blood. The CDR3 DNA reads TGTGCCAGCAGGGGAGGATTGCGGACCCAGTACTTC. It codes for CASRGGLRTQYF.